This entry lists 8 T cell receptor beta chains sequenced from one sample in a study of blood T cells in healthy people across ages (dated by TCRdb to the mid-2010s). Library preparation employed 5' RACE. The second PCR ran for about 7 to 11 cycles and used a J-beta primer mix along with a sample-barcoded 5' primer. TCRdb reprocessed the public reads (quality trimming at Q25 with fastp, clone calling with MiXCR) and kept in-frame beta chains. Entries that share a CDR3 protein sequence are merged under the most common genes and DNA. Here the sample has fewer than 2,000,000 distinct CDR3 sequences; 39% occur a single time. The top ten constitute around 23% of the sample. Sequenced material: blood. These receptors all come from a human donor in good health.

This clonotype was observed a handful of times. This chain connects TRBV20-1 to TRBJ2-3; D is perhaps TRBD2 (6 bases). Germline V gives CDR1 DFQATT, CDR2 SNEGSKA (reference sequence). CDR3 length: 16 amino acids. Trimming stripped 3 bases from V and 1 base from J, with 17 bases between. CDR3 amino acids: CSASSVGGSRTDTQYF. CDR3 nucleotides: TGCAGTGCTAGCTCCGTGGGGGGATCCCGCACAGATACGCAGTATTTT.

This clonotype was seen a few times. The chain couples TRBV3-1 to TRBJ2-5; 8 bases match TRBD1. The V gene's germline CDR1 is LGHDT and CDR2 YNNKEL (reference sequence). J gave up 11 bases and V 7 bases, and 12 bases lay outside the gene matches. The CDR3 loop spans 13 amino acids. This chain's CDR3 is CASKKTGEEGQYF. In nucleotides, the CDR3 is TGTGCCAGCAAAAAGACAGGGGAGGAGGGGCAGTACTTC.

This rearrangement joins TRBV11-1 to TRBJ2-4, with a tentative D call TRBD1 (7 bases). The V and J ends lost 3 bases and 13 bases respectively, with 19 bases between them. Germline loops: CDR1 SGHAT, CDR2 FQDESV (reference sequence). The CDR3 consists of 14 residues. The CDR3 loop reads CASSFAGQFDEQYF. DNA of the CDR3: TGTGCCAGCAGCTTCGCGGGACAGTTCGATGAGCAGTACTTC.

This clonotype was found many times. This chain links TRBV20-1 with TRBJ2-7, with D maybe TRBD1 (5 bases). The V gene's germline CDR1 is DFQATT and CDR2 SNEGSKA (reference sequence). The CDR3 is 12 amino acids. Trimming cost V 7 bases and J 2 bases, with 12 bases left between them. The CDR3 DNA reads TGCAGTGTAAAGGGCAGGGCCTACGAGCAGTACTTC. As protein: CSVKGRAYEQYF.

The chain is built from TRBV7-2 and TRBJ1-2; tentatively, D is TRBD1 (6 bases). Trimming shortened V by 0 bases and J by 4 bases, and 15 bases separated the two germline ends. The length of the CDR3 is 16 residues. Per the germline V gene, CDR1 is SGHTA and CDR2 is FQGNSA. CDR3 protein: CASSLALDSSIYGYTF. CDR3 nucleotides: TGTGCCAGCAGCTTAGCGCTGGACAGCTCCATCTATGGCTACACCTTC.

This chain connects TRBV29-1 to TRBJ2-5, with D possibly being TRBD1 or TRBD2 (5 bases each). The CDR3 sequence is 16 residues long. Trimming left V 6 bases short and J 0 bases short, with 20 bases between. Germline V lookup: CDR1 SQVTM, CDR2 ANQGSEA. In DNA, the CDR3 is TGCAGCGTGAACCCCCCCGGGGCCACGTACCAAGAGACCCAGTACTTC. This sequence encodes CSVNPPGATYQETQYF.

The chain has TRBV3-1 and TRBJ2-7; the D is unclear. Germline CDR1 and CDR2: LGHDT and YNNKEL (reference sequence). The CDR3 is made up of 14 amino acids. The ends were cut back, 1 base at V and 0 bases at J, with 7 bases in the middle. The DNA for the CDR3 is TGTGCCAGCAGCCAAGTGCAGGCCTCCTACGAGCAGTACTTC. Translated, it gives CASSQVQASYEQYF.

V is TRBV6-1 and J is TRBJ2-5; D perhaps matches TRBD2 (5 bases). CDR1 is MNHNS and CDR2 is SASEGT in the germline V gene. V was trimmed by 6 bases and J by 2 bases, leaving 10 bases between them. The CDR3 contains 13 residues. The CDR3 spells CASRSSGQETQYF. CDR3 nucleotides: TGTGCCAGCAGGTCTTCGGGGCAAGAGACCCAGTACTTC.